Detailed here is one TCR beta chain. The assay was immunoSEQ multiplex PCR, and TCRdb's table has in-frame clones only and misses some. The sample lists thousands of clones; roughly 63% were seen once. These data are taken from a study of OX40 agonist ivuxolimab in advanced cancers. Whole-study context: Patients' therapy was ivuxolimab, an antibody that acts as an agonist of OX40 (CD134). Partial responses occurred in three patients (one hepatocellular carcinoma, two cutaneous melanoma).

V lost 3 bases and J lost 3, with 16 bases in between. CDR3 length: 15 amino acids. Germline CDR1 SQVTM, CDR2 ANQGSEA. The receptor was isolated from an adult with an advanced solid tumor such as melanoma, head and neck, liver or kidney cancer. This chain joins TRBV29-1 and TRBJ2-3, with D possibly TRBD1 on 7 matching bases. The specimen comprised CD4+ or CD8+ T cells sorted from blood, sampled in a trial of the OX40 agonist ivuxolimab. CDR3 residues: CSVDGQGGVTDTQYF. CDR3 DNA sequence: TGCAGCGTTGATGGGCAGGGGGGAGTAACAGATACGCAGTATTTT.